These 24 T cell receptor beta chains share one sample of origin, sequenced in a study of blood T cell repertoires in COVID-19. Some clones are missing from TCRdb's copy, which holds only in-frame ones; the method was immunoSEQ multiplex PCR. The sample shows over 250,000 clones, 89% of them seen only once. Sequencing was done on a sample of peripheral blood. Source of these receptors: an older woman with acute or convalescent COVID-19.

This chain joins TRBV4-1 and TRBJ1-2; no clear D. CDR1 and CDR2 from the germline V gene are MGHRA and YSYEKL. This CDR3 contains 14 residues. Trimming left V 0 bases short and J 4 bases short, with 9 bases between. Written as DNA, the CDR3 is TGCGCCAGCAGCCAAGAAGTACAGAGCTATGGCTACACCTTC. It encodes CASSQEVQSYGYTF.

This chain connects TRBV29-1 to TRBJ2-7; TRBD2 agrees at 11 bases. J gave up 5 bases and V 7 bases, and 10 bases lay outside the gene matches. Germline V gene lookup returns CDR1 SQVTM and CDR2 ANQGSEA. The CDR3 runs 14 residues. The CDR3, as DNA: TGCAGCGCCGCCGGGACTAGCGGAAGCGACGAGCAGTACTTC. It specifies CSAAGTSGSDEQYF.

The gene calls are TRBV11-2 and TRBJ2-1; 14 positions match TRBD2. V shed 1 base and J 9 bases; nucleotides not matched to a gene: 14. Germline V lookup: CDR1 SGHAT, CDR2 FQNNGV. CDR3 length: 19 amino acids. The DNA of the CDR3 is TGTGCCAGCAGCTTAGTCTGGACTAGCGGGAGGAGGAGGAAAATTGAGCAGTTCTTC. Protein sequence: CASSLVWTSGRRRKIEQFF.

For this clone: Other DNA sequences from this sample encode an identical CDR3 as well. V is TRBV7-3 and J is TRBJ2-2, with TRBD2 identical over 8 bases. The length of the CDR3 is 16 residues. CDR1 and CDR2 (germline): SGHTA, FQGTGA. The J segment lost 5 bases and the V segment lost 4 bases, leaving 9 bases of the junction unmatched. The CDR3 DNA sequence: TGTGCCAGCAGCTCTTCCGGGGGGGCCGGAACCGGGGAGCTGTTTTTT. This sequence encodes CASSSSGGAGTGELFF.

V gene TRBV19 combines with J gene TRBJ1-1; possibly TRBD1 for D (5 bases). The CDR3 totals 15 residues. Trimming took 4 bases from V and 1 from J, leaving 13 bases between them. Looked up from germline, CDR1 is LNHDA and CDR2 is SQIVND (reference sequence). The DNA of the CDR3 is TGTGCCAGTAGTAATCTGGCCAGGGAGAACACTGAAGCTTTCTTT. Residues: CASSNLARENTEAFF.

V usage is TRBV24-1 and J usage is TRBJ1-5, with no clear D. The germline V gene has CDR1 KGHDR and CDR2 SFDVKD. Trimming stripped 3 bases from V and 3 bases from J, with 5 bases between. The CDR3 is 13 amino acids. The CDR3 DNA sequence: TGTGCCACCAGTGATCGCGCCAATCAGCCCCAGCATTTT. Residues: CATSDRANQPQHF.

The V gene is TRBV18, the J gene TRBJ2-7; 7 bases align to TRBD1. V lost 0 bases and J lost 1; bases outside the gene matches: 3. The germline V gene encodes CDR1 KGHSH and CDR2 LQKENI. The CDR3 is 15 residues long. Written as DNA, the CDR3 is TGTGCCAGCTCACCACCGACAGGGCTATCCTACGAGCAGTACTTC. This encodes CASSPPTGLSYEQYF.

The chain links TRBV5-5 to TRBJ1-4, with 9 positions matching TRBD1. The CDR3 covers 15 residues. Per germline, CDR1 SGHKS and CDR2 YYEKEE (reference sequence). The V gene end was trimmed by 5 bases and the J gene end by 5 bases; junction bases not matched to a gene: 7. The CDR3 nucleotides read TGTGCCAGCAGTCTGGGACAGGGAGGGAATGAAAAACTGTTTTTT. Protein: CASSLGQGGNEKLFF.

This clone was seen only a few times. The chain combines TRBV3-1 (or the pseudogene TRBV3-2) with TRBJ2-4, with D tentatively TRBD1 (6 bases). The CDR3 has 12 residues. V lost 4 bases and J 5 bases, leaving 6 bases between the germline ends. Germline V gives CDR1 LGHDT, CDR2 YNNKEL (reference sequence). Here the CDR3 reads CASSPGENIQYF. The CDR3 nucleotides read TGTGCCAGCAGCCCAGGGGAAAACATTCAGTACTTC.

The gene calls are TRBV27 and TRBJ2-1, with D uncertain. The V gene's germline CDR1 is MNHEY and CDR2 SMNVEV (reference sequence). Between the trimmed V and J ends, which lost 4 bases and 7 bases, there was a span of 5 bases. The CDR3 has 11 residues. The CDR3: CASSSRNEQFF. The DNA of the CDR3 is TGTGCCAGCAGTTCCCGGAATGAGCAGTTCTTC.

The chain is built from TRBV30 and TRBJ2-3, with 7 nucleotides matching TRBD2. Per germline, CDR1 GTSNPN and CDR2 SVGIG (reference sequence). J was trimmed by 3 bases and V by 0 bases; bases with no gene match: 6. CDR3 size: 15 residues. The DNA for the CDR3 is TGTGCCTGGAGTGTACTAGCGAACCCAACAGATACGCAGTATTTT. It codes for CAWSVLANPTDTQYF. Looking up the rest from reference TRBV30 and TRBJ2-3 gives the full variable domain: SQTIHQWPATLVQPVGSPLSLECTVEGTSNPNLYWYRQAAGRGLQLLFYSVGIGQISSEVPQNLSASRPQDRQFILSSKKLLLSDSGFYLCAWSVLANPTDTQYFGPGTRLTVL.

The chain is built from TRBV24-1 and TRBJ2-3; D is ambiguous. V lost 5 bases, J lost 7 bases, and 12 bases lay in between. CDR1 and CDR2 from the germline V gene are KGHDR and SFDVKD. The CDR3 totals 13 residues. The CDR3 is CATSGGARNTQYF. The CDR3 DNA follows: TGTGCCACCAGTGGAGGCGCCAGAAATACGCAGTATTTT.

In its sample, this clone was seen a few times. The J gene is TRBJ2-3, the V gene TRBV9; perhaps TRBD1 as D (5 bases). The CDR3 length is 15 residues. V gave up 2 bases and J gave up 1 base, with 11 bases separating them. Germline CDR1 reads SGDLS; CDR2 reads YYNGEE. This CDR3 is CASSVRAPGTDTQYF. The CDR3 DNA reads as TGTGCCAGCAGCGTCAGGGCCCCTGGCACAGATACGCAGTATTTT.

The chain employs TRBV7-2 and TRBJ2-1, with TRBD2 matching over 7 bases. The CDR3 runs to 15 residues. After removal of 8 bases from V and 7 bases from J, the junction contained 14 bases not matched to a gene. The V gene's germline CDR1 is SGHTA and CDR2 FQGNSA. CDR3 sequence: CASSQGRGIVNEQFF. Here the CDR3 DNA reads TGTGCCAGCTCCCAAGGGCGGGGGATAGTAAATGAGCAGTTCTTC.

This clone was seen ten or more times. CDR3 DNA: TGTGCCTGGAGAGGTGCTAGCGGGAGAACTAGGAGCTCCTACGAGCAGTACTTC. Translation gives CAWRGASGRTRSSYEQYF. V gene TRBV30 combines with J gene TRBJ2-7, with 10 bases that match TRBD2. V gave up 3 bases and J gave up 0 bases; unmatched junction bases: 14. Germline V gene lookup returns CDR1 GTSNPN and CDR2 SVGIG (reference sequence). The CDR3 contains 18 residues.

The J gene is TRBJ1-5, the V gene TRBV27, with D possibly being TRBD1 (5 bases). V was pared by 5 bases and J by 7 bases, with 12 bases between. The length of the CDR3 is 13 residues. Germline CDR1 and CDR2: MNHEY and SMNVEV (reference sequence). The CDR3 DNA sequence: TGTGCCAGCAGTCCCGGACATAAACAGCCCCAGCATTTT. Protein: CASSPGHKQPQHF.

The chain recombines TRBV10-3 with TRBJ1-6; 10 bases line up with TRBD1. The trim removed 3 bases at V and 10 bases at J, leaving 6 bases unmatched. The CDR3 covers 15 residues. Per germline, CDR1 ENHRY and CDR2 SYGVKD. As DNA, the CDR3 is TGTGCCATCAGTGACGTCGGGACAGGGGCATCACCCCTCCACTTT. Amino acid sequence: CAISDVGTGASPLHF.

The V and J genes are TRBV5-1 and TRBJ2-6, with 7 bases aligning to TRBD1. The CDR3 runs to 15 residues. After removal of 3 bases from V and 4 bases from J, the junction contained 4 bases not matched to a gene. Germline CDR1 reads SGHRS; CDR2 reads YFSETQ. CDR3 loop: CASSSTGAGANVLTF. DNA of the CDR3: TGCGCCAGCAGCTCCACAGGGGCCGGGGCCAACGTCCTGACTTTC.

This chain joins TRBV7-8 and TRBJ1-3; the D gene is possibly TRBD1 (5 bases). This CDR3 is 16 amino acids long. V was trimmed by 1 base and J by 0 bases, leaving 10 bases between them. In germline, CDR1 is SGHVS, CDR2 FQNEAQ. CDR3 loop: CASSLGTPHSGNTIYF. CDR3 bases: TGTGCCAGCAGCTTAGGGACACCGCACTCTGGAAACACCATATATTTT.

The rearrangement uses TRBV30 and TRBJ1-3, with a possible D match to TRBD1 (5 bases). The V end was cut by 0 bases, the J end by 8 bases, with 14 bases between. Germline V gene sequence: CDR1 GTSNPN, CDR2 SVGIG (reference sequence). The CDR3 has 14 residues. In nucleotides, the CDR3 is TGTGCCTGGAGTGTGGGAGGGGAATCAGACACCATATATTTT. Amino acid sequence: CAWSVGGESDTIYF.

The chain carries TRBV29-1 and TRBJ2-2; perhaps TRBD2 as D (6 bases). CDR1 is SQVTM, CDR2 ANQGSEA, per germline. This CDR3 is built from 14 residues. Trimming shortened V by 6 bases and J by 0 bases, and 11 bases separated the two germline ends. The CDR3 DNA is TGCAGCGTCGGGGGAGTATCGAACACCGGGGAGCTGTTTTTT. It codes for CSVGGVSNTGELFF.

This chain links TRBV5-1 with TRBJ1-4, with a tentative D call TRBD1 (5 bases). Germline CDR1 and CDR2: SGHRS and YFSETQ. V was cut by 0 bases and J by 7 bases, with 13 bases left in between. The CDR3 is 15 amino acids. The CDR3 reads CASSLGQGSGEKLFF. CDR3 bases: TGCGCCAGCAGCTTGGGGCAGGGTAGCGGTGAAAAACTGTTTTTT.

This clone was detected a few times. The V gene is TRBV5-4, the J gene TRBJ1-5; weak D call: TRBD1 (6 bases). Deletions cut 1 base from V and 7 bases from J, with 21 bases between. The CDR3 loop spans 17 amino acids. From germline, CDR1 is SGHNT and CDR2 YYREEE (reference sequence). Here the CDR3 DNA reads TGTGCCAGCAGCTTGTTGGTGGGCAGGGGTCACCGACAGCCCCAGCATTTT. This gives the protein CASSLLVGRGHRQPQHF.

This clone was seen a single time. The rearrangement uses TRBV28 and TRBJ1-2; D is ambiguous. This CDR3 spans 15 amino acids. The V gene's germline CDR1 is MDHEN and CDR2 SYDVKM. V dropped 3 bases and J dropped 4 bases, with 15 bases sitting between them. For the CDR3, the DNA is TGTGCCAGCAGTTTGGTTCACAGCCTGTTCTATGGCTACACCTTC. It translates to CASSLVHSLFYGYTF.